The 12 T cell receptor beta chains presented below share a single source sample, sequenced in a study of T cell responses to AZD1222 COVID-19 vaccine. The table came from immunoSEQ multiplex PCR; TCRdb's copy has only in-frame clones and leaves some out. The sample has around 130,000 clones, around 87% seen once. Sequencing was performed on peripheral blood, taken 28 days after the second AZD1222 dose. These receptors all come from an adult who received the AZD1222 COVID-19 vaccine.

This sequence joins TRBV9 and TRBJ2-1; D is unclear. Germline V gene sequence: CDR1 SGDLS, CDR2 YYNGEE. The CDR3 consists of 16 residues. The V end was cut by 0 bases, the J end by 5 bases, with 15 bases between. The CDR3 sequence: CASSVASQLRHNEQFF. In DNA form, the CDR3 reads TGTGCCAGCAGCGTAGCTTCTCAGCTGCGACACAATGAGCAGTTCTTC.

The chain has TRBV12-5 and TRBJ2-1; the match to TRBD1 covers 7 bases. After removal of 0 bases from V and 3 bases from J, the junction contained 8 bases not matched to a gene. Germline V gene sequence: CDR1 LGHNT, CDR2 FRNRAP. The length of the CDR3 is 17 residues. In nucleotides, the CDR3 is TGTGCTAGTGGTTTGGTAGAAGGGGGCGTCCTCTACAATGAGCAGTTCTTC. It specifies CASGLVEGGVLYNEQFF.

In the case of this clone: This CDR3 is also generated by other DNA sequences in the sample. The CDR3 coding sequence is TGTGCCAGCTCACCGGGACAGGGGTACAATGAGCAGTTCTTC. Its protein product is CASSPGQGYNEQFF. The rearrangement links TRBV18 to TRBJ2-1, with TRBD1 matching 10 bases. CDR1 is KGHSH, CDR2 LQKENI, per germline. J was trimmed by 4 bases and V by 3 bases; bases with no gene match: 0. The CDR3 has 14 amino acids.

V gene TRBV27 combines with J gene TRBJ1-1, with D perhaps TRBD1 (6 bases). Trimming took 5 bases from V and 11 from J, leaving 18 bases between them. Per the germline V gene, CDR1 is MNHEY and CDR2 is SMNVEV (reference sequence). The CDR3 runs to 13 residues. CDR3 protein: CASSPRTALRAFF. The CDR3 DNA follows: TGTGCCAGCAGTCCCCGGACAGCCCTGAGGGCTTTCTTT.

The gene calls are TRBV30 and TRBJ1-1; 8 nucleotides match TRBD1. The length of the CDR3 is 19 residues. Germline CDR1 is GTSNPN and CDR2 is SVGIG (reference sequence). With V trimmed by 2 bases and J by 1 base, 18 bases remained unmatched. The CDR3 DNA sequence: TGTGCCTGGAGTCCGACTCCTTTCTCACGGGACAGGTGGAACACTGAAGCTTTCTTT. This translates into CAWSPTPFSRDRWNTEAFF.

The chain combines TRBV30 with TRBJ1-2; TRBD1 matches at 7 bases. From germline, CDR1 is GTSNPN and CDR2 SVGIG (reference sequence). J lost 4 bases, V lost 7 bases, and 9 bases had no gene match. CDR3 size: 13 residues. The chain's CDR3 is CAYSRGAGYGYTF. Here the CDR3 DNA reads TGTGCCTACAGCAGGGGGGCGGGCTATGGCTACACCTTC.

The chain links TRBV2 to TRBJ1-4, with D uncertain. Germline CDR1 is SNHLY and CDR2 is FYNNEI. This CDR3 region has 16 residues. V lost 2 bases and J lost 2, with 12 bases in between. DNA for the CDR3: TGTGCCAGCAGTGAATTGGCGACGAAGACTAATGAAAAACTGTTTTTT. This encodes CASSELATKTNEKLFF.

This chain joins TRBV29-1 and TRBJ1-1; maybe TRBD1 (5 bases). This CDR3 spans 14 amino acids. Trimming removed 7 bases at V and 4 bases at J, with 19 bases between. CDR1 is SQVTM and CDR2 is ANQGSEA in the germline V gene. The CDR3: CSGGERGRGTEAFF. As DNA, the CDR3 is TGCAGCGGGGGGGAGAGGGGAAGAGGCACTGAAGCTTTCTTT.

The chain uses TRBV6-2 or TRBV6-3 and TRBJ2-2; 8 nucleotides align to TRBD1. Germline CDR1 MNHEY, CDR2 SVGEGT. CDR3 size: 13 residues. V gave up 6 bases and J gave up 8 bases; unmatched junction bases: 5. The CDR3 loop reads CASSGQGGGELFF. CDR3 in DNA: TGTGCCAGCAGCGGACAGGGAGGTGGGGAGCTGTTTTTT.

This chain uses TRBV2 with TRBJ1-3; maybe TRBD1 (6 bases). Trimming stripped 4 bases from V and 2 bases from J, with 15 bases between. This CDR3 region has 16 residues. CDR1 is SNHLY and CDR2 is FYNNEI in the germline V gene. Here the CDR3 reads CASSGRRGFAGNTIYF. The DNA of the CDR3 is TGTGCCAGCAGTGGTCGCAGGGGTTTTGCTGGAAACACCATATATTTT.

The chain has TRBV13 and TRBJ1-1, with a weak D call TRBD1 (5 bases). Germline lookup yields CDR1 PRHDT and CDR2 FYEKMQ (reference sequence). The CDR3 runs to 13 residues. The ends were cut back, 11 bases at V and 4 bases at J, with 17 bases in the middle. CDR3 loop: CALRTRGSTEAFF. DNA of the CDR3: TGTGCCTTACGGACACGGGGTAGCACTGAAGCTTTCTTT.

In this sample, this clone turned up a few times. The CDR3, as DNA: TGTGCCAGCAGTACCGGGACAGGGGACTACAATGAGCAGTTCTTC. It yields the protein CASSTGTGDYNEQFF. J is TRBJ2-1 and V is TRBV6-2 or TRBV6-3; TRBD1 agrees at 10 bases. The V and J ends lost 5 bases and 3 bases, in that order; junction bases with no gene match: 4. The germline V gene has CDR1 MNHEY and CDR2 SVGEGT. This CDR3 is 15 amino acids long.